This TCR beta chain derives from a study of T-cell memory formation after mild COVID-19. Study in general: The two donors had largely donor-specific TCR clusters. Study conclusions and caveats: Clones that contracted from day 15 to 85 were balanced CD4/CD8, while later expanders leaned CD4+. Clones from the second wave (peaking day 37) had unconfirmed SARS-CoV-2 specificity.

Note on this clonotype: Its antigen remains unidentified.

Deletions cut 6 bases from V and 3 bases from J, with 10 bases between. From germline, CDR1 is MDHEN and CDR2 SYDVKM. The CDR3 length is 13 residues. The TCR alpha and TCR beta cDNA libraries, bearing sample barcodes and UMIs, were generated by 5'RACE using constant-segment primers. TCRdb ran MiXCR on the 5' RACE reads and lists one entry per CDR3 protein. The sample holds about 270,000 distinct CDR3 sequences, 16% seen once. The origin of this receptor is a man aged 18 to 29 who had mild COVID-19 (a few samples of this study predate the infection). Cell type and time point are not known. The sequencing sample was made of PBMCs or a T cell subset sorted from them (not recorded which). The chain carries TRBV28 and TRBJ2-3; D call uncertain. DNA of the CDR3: TGTGCCAGCAGCGGTCTGTTTACAGATACGCAGTATTTT. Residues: CASSGLFTDTQYF.